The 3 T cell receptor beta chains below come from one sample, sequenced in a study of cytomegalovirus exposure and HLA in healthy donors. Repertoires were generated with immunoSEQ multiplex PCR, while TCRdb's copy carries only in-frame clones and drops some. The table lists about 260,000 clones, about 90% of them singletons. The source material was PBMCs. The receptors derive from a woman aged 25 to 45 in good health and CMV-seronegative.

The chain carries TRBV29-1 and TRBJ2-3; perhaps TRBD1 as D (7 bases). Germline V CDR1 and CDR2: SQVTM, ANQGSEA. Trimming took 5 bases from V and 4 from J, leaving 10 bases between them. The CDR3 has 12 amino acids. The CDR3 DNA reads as TGCAGCGTTCCCAGGGGGGCAGATACGCAGTATTTT. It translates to CSVPRGADTQYF.

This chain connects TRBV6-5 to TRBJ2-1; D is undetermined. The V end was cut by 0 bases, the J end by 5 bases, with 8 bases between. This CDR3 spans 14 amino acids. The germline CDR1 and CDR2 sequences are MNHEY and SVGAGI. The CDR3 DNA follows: TGTGCCAGCAGTTACTCGAACAGCAACAATGAGCAGTTCTTC. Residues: CASSYSNSNNEQFF.

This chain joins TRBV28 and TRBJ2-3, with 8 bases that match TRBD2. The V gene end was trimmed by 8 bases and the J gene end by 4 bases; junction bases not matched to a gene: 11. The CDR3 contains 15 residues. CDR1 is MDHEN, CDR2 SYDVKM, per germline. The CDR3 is CASCVTSVCPDTQYF. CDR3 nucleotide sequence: TGTGCCAGCTGCGTGACTAGCGTCTGTCCAGATACGCAGTATTTT.